This T cell receptor (beta chain) was captured by sequencing in a study of OX40 agonist ivuxolimab in advanced cancers. Background on the study: Patients achieving partial responses numbered three: one hepatocellular carcinoma case and two cutaneous melanoma cases. Study-wide results and limits: CD4+ and CD8+ T cells in blood underwent clonal expansion by week 6 at 0.1 to 3.0 mg/kg.

In regard to this clone: Its matching antigen is unknown.

Libraries were prepared by immunoSEQ multiplex PCR; TCRdb keeps only in-frame clonotypes and omits some of them. The sample shows fewer than 50,000 clones, roughly 90% of them seen only once. The V gene lost 6 bases and the J gene lost 4 bases, with 15 bases spanning the gap. CDR1 MDHEN and CDR2 SYDVKM come from the germline V gene. The CDR3 is 14 residues long. The chain carries TRBV28 and TRBJ2-5, with TRBD2 as a possible D gene (5 bases). The receptor was isolated from an adult with an advanced solid tumor such as melanoma, head and neck, liver or kidney cancer. The specimen was CD4+ or CD8+ T cells sorted from blood, collected in a trial of the OX40 agonist ivuxolimab. The CDR3 DNA reads TGTGCCAGCAGCACTAGGAGGTTGGGAGAGACCCAGTACTTC. Protein product: CASSTRRLGETQYF.